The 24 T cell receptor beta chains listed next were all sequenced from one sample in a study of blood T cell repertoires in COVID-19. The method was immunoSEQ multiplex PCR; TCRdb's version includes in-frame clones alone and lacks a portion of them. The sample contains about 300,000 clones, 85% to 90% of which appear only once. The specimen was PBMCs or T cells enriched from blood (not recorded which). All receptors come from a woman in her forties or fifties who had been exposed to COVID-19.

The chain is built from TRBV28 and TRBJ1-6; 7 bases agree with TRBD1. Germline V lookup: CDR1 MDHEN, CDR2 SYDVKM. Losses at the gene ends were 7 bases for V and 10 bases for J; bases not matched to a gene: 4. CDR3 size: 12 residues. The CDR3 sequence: CASTSGGSPLHF. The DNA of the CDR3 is TGTGCCAGCACCTCAGGGGGATCACCCCTCCACTTT. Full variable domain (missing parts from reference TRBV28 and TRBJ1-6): DVKVTQSSRYLVKRTGEKVFLECVQDMDHENMFWYRQDPGLGLRLIYFSYDVKMKEKGDIPEGYSVSREKKERFSLILESASTNQTSMYLCASTSGGSPLHFGNGTRLTVT.

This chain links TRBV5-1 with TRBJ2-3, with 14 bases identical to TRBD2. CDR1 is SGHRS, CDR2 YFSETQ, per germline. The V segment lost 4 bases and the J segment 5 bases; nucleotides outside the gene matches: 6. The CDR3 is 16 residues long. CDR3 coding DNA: TGCGCCAGCAGCCAACGGACTAGCGGGGGGTTAGATACGCAGTATTTT. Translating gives CASSQRTSGGLDTQYF. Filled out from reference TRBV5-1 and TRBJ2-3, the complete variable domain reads KAGVTQTPRYLIKTRGQQVTLSCSPISGHRSVSWYQQTPGQGLQFLFEYFSETQRNKGNFPGRFSGRQFSNSRSEMNVSTLELGDSALYLCASSQRTSGGLDTQYFGPGTRLTVL.

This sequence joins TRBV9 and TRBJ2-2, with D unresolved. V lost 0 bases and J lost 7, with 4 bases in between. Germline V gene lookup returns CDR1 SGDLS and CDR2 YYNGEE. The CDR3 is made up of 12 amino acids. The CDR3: CASSVVSGELFF. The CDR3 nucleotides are TGTGCCAGCAGCGTAGTCAGCGGGGAGCTGTTTTTT. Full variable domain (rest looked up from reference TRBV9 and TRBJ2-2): DSGVTQTPKHLITATGQRVTLRCSPRSGDLSVYWYQQSLDQGLQFLIQYYNGEERAKGNILERFSAQQFPDLHSELNLSSLELGDSALYFCASSVVSGELFFGEGSRLTVL.

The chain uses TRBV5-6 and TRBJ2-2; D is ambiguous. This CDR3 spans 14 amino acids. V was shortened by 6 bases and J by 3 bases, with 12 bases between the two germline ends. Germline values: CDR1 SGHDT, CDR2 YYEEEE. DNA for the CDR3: TGTGCCAGCACGGGTGGCGTTTACACCGGGGAGCTGTTTTTT. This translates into CASTGGVYTGELFF.

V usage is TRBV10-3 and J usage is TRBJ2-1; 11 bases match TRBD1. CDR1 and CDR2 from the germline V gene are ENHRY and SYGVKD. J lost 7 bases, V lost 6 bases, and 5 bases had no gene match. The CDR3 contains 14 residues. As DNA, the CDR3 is TGTGCCATCAGGGGACAGGGGGTTTCGAATGAGCAGTTCTTC. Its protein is CAIRGQGVSNEQFF.

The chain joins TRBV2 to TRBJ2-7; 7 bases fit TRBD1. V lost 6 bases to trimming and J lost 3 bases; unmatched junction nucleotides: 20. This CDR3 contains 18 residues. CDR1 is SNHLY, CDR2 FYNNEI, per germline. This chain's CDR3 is CASSSPGLDRSSNYEQYF. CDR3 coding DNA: TGTGCCAGCAGCTCGCCGGGGTTGGACAGGTCATCCAACTACGAGCAGTACTTC.

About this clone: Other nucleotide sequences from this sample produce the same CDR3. CDR3 sequence reads: CASSQAAAAQETQYF. CDR3 sequence (DNA): TGTGCCAGCAGCCAAGCCGCCGCGGCACAAGAGACCCAGTACTTC. The J gene is TRBJ2-5, the V gene TRBV4-2; D gene ambiguous. Germline-derived CDR1 and CDR2 are LGHNA and YNFKEQ. The CDR3 is 15 residues long. Trimming left V 1 base short and J 2 bases short, with 11 bases between.

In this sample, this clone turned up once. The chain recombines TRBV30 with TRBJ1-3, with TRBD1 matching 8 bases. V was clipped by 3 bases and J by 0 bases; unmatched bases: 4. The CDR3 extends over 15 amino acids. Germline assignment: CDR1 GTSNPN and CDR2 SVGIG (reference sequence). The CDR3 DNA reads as TGTGCCTGGAGGACAGGGGTTCTCTCTGGAAACACCATATATTTT. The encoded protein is CAWRTGVLSGNTIYF.

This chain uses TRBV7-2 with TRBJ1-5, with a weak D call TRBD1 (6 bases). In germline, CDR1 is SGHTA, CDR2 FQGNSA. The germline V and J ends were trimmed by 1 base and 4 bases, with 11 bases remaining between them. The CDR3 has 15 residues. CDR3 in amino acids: CASSLERTGNQPQHF. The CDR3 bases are TGTGCCAGCAGCTTAGAGCGTACAGGGAATCAGCCCCAGCATTTT.

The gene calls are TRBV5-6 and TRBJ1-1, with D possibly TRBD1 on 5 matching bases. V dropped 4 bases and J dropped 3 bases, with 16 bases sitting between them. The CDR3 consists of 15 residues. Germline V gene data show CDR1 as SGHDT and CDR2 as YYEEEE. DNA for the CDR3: TGTGCCAGCAGCACCGGGGGTCGTTTGGACACTGAAGCTTTCTTT. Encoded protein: CASSTGGRLDTEAFF.

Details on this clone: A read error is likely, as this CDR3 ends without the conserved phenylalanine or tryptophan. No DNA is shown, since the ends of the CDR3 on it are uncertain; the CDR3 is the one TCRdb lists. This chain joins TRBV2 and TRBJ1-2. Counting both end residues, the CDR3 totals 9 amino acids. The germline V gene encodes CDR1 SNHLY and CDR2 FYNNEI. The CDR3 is CASSEATRI.

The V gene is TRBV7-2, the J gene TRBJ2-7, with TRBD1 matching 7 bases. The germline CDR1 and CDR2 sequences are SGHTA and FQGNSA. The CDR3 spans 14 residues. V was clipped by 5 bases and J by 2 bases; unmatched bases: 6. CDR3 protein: CASSLGTDPYEQYF. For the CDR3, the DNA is TGTGCCAGCAGCCTAGGGACAGACCCCTACGAGCAGTACTTC.

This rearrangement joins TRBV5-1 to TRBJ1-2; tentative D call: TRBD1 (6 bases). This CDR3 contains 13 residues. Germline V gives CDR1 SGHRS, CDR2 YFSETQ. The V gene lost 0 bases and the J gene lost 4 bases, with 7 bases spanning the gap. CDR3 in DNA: TGCGCCAGCAGCTTGGAAGGGGGCTATGGCTACACCTTC. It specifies CASSLEGGYGYTF.

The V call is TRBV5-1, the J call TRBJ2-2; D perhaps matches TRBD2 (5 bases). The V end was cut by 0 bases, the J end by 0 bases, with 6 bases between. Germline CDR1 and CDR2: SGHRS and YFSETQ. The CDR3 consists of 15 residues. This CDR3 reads CASSLGGSNTGELFF. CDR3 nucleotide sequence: TGCGCCAGCAGCTTGGGAGGGTCGAACACCGGGGAGCTGTTTTTT.

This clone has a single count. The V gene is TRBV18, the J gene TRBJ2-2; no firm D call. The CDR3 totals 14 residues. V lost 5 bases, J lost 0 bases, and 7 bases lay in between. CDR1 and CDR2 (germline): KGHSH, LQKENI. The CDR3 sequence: CASSTGANTGELFF. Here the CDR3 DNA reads TGTGCCAGCTCAACCGGAGCGAACACCGGGGAGCTGTTTTTT.

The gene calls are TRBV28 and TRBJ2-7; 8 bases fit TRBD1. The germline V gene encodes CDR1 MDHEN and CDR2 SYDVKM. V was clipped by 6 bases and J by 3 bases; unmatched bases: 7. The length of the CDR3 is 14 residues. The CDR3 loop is CASRQDRVGYEQYF. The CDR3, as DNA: TGTGCCAGCAGACAGGACAGGGTGGGCTACGAGCAGTACTTC.

CDR3 DNA: TGTGCCAGCAGCCAAATGACAGGGGGAGGAAACACCATATATTTT. It translates to CASSQMTGGGNTIYF. J is TRBJ1-3 and V is TRBV3-1 (or the pseudogene TRBV3-2), with TRBD1 matching 9 bases. The CDR3 contains 15 residues. V dropped 2 bases and J dropped 4; count of bases not matched to a gene: 3. The germline CDR1 and CDR2 sequences are LGHDT and YNNKEL (reference sequence).

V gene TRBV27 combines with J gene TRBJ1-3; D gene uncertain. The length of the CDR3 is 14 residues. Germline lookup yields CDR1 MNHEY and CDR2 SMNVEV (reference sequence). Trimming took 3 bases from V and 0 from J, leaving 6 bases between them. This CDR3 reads CASSFLPSGNTIYF. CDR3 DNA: TGTGCCAGCAGTTTCCTCCCCTCTGGAAACACCATATATTTT.

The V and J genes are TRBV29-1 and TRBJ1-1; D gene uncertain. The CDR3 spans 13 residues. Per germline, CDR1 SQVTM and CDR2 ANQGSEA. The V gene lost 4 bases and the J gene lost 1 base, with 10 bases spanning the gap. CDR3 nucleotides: TGCAGCGTTGTTATGGCCTGGAACACTGAAGCTTTCTTT. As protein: CSVVMAWNTEAFF.

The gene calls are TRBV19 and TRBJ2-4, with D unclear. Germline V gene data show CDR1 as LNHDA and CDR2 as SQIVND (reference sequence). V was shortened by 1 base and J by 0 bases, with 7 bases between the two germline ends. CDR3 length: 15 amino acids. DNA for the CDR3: TGTGCCAGTAGTATAGCCGTAATAGCCAAAAACATTCAGTACTTC. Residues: CASSIAVIAKNIQYF.

The CDR3: CASSLGTGTGDRYEQYF. CDR3 in DNA: TGCGCCAGCAGCTTGGGAACCGGGACAGGGGATCGGTACGAGCAGTACTTC. V gene TRBV5-1 combines with J gene TRBJ2-7; 10 bases agree with TRBD1. The length of the CDR3 is 17 residues. CDR1 and CDR2 (germline): SGHRS, YFSETQ. V was pared by 0 bases and J by 4 bases, with 10 bases of the junction left unmatched.

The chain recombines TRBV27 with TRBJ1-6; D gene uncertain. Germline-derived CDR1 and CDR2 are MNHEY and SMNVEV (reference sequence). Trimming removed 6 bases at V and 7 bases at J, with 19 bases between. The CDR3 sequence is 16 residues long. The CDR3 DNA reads TGTGCCAGCAGGATGAACCTGGTTGAGGCAAATTCACCCCTCCACTTT. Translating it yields CASRMNLVEANSPLHF.

The CDR3, as DNA: TGTGCCAGCAGCCGTGGATTAGGGGCGGACCATGGCTACACCTTC. Translating it yields CASSRGLGADHGYTF. V gene TRBV3-1 (or the pseudogene TRBV3-2) combines with J gene TRBJ1-2; D is perhaps TRBD1 (5 bases). The CDR3 is made up of 15 amino acids. The germline CDR1 and CDR2 sequences are LGHDT and YNNKEL (reference sequence). Trimming took 4 bases from V and 6 from J, leaving 18 bases between them.

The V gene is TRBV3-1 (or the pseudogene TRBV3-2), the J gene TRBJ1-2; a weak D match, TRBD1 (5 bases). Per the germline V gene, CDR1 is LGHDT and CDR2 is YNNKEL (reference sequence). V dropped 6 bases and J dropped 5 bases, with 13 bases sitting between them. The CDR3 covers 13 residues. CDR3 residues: CASSPDRQYGYTF. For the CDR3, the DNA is TGTGCCAGCAGTCCAGACAGACAGTATGGCTACACCTTC.